This T cell receptor (beta chain) was captured in a study of cytomegalovirus exposure and HLA in healthy donors. Study-wide points: Upon later analysis, HLA-associated TCR beta chains proved more clonally expanded than other, equally common chains.

This CDR3 spans 14 amino acids. From germline, CDR1 is MGHRA and CDR2 YSYEKL. Trimming took 1 base from V and 4 from J, leaving 8 bases between them. The PCR was carried out with 60 Vbeta primers and 13 Jbeta primers. Profiled with immunoSEQ multiplex PCR; TCRdb holds only in-frame clones, not every one. The sample gives under 150,000 clones, around 77% of which show up once; just under 1% is in the top ten. Details on this clone: What it recognizes is unknown.

This clonotype was obtained from a man aged 18 to 30 in good health and CMV-seronegative. The V and J genes are TRBV4-1 and TRBJ1-5; D is undetermined. Input material: PBMCs. This chain's CDR3 is CASSQVAGNQPQHF. Here the CDR3 DNA reads TGCGCCAGCAGCCAAGTGGCAGGTAATCAGCCCCAGCATTTT.